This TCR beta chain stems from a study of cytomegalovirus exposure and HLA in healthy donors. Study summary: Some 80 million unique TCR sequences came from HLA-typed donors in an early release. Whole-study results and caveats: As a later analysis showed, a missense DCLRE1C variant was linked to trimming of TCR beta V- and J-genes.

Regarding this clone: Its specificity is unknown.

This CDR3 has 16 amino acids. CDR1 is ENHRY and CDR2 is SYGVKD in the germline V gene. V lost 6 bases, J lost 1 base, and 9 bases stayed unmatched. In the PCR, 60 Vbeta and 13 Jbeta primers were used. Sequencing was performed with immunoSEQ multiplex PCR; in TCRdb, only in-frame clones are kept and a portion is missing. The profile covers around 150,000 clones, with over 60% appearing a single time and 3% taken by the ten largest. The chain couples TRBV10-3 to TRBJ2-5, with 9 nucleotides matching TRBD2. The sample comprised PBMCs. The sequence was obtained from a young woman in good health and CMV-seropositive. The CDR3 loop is CAIRHSGTSSQETQYF. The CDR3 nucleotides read TGTGCCATCAGACATTCCGGGACTAGCAGCCAAGAGACCCAGTACTTC.